A single sample is the source of the 11 T cell receptor beta chains below, sequenced in a study of blood T cell repertoires in COVID-19. The table came from immunoSEQ multiplex PCR; TCRdb's copy has only in-frame clones and leaves some out. The table lists about 16,000 clones, roughly nine tenths of them singletons, with around half in the top ten. The sequenced sample consisted of peripheral blood. Every receptor here comes from a human donor in a cohort sampled during active COVID-19.

CDR3 sequence (DNA): TGTGCCAGCAGCCAAGTTGGGGGGAAAAATGAGCAGTTCTTC. Amino acids: CASSQVGGKNEQFF. J is TRBJ2-1 and V is TRBV3-1 (or the pseudogene TRBV3-2); D might be TRBD2 (6 bases). The CDR3 is 14 residues long. CDR1 and CDR2 (germline): LGHDT, YNNKEL (reference sequence). V gave up 1 base and J gave up 7 bases, with 11 bases separating them.

This clone was detected only once. Other nucleotide sequences in the sample specify the same CDR3. CDR3 amino acids: CASSQGQGGFYGYTF. CDR3 bases: TGCGCCAGCAGCCAGGGACAGGGAGGTTTTTATGGCTACACCTTC. The V and J genes are TRBV4-3 and TRBJ1-2; 9 positions agree with TRBD1. Germline CDR1 is LGHNA and CDR2 is YSLEER. The CDR3 spans 15 residues. With V trimmed by 3 bases and J by 5 bases, 7 bases remained unmatched.

This chain joins TRBV3-1 (or the pseudogene TRBV3-2) and TRBJ2-7; 8 bases are a match to TRBD1. Germline V gene lookup returns CDR1 LGHDT and CDR2 YNNKEL (reference sequence). This CDR3 has 15 amino acids. V shed 1 base and J 5 bases; nucleotides not matched to a gene: 7. Written as DNA, the CDR3 is TGTGCCAGCAGCCAAGCCCCAGGGGGCATCGACGAGCAGTACTTC. Amino acids: CASSQAPGGIDEQYF.

This chain links TRBV18 with TRBJ2-4, with D tentatively TRBD1 (6 bases). The ends were cut back, 0 bases at V and 0 bases at J, with 12 bases in the middle. The CDR3 extends over 17 amino acids. Germline V gives CDR1 KGHSH, CDR2 LQKENI. CDR3 protein: CASSPPDRSLAKNIQYF. For the CDR3, the DNA is TGTGCCAGCTCACCACCCGACAGGAGCCTAGCCAAAAACATTCAGTACTTC.

This rearrangement joins TRBV6-5 to TRBJ2-5; 7 positions agree with TRBD2. This CDR3 contains 15 residues. Trimming at V came to 8 bases and at J to 4 bases, leaving 13 bases not matched to a gene. Germline loops: CDR1 MNHEY, CDR2 SVGAGI. The CDR3 sequence: CASASDGGRGETQYF. DNA for the CDR3: TGTGCCAGCGCTAGCGACGGGGGGAGAGGAGAGACCCAGTACTTC.

The sample holds a few counts of this clone. As DNA, the CDR3 is TGTGCCAGCAGTGACGGTTACACCGGGGAGCTGTTTTTT. Residues: CASSDGYTGELFF. The V and J genes are TRBV2 and TRBJ2-2, with no clear D. Trimming cost V 3 bases and J 3 bases, with 5 bases left between them. CDR3 length equals 13 residues. Germline V gene lookup returns CDR1 SNHLY and CDR2 FYNNEI.

The CDR3 loop reads CASTRQETYEQYF. DNA for the CDR3: TGTGCCAGCACCCGACAGGAAACCTACGAGCAGTACTTC. This sequence joins TRBV6-5 and TRBJ2-7, with D perhaps matching TRBD1 (6 bases). Germline V gives CDR1 MNHEY, CDR2 SVGAGI. CDR3 length: 13 amino acids. Deletions cut 7 bases from V and 2 bases from J, with 12 bases between.

This clone was seen only a few times. The J gene is TRBJ2-2, the V gene TRBV6-5; D perhaps matches TRBD2 (5 bases). V was shortened by 1 base and J by 6 bases, with 9 bases between the two germline ends. The CDR3 is 14 residues long. Germline CDR1 reads MNHEY; CDR2 reads SVGAGI. The CDR3 is CASSYFSVPGELFF. The CDR3 nucleotides are TGTGCCAGCAGTTACTTTAGCGTTCCCGGGGAGCTGTTTTTT.

The V call is TRBV9, the J call TRBJ2-1; 7 bases align to TRBD2. V shed 1 base and J 6 bases; nucleotides not matched to a gene: 1. Germline V gene sequence: CDR1 SGDLS, CDR2 YYNGEE. The CDR3 contains 13 residues. CDR3: CASSVSGVNEQFF. CDR3 nucleotides: TGTGCCAGCAGCGTAAGCGGGGTCAATGAGCAGTTCTTC.

Here the CDR3 DNA reads TGTGCCAGCAGCTGGGGCACAGGCGACTATGGCTACACCTTC. Its translation is CASSWGTGDYGYTF. The V gene is TRBV5-8, the J gene TRBJ1-2, with D tentatively TRBD1 (5 bases). The CDR3 has 14 residues. Germline-derived CDR1 and CDR2 are SGHTS and YDEGEE. Trimming cost V 3 bases and J 3 bases, with 12 bases left between them.

V gene TRBV19 combines with J gene TRBJ1-1; 8 bases agree with TRBD1. The trim removed 8 bases at V and 8 bases at J, leaving 19 bases unmatched. Germline V gives CDR1 LNHDA, CDR2 SQIVND (reference sequence). The CDR3 has 16 amino acids. The CDR3 region is CASGTEANQGAIEAFF. DNA of the CDR3: TGTGCCAGTGGTACCGAAGCGAATCAGGGGGCAATCGAAGCTTTCTTT.